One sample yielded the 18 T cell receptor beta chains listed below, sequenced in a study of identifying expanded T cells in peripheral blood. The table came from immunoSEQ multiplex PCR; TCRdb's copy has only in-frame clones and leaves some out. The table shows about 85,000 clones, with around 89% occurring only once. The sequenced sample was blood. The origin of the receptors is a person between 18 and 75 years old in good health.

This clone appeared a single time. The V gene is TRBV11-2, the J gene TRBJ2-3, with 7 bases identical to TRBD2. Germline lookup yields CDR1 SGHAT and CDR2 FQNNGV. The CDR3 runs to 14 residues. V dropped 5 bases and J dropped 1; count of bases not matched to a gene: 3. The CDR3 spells CASSRGGRTDTQYF. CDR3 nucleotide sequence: TGTGCCAGCAGCCGCGGGGGTCGCACAGATACGCAGTATTTT. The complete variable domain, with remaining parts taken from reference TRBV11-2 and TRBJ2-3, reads EAGVAQSPRYKIIEKRQSVAFWCNPISGHATLYWYQQILGQGPKLLIQFQNNGVVDDSQLPKDRFSAERLKGVDSTLKIQPAKLEDSAVYLCASSRGGRTDTQYFGPGTRLTVL.

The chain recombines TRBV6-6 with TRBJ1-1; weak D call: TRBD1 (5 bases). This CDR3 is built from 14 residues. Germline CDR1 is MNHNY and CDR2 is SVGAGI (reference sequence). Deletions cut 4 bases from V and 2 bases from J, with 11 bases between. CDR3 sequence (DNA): TGTGCCAGCAGTTTGGTTGGGGGAAACACTGAAGCTTTCTTT. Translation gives CASSLVGGNTEAFF.

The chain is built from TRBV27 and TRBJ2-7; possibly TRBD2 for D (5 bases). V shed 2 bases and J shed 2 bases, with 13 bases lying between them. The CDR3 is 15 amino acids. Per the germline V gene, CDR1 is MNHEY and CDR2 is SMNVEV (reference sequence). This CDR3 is CASSLSVARAYEQYF. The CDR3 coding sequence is TGTGCCAGCAGTTTAAGCGTAGCGCGGGCCTACGAGCAGTACTTC.

CDR3 coding DNA: TGTGCCAGCAGCTTAACAGGGGGGAGTCAGCCCCAGCATTTT. Protein product: CASSLTGGSQPQHF. The chain has TRBV11-2 and TRBJ1-5; 8 nucleotides match TRBD1. This CDR3 has 14 residues. Unmatched junction bases numbered 3, after V lost 2 bases and J lost 6 bases. CDR1 and CDR2 from the germline V gene are SGHAT and FQNNGV.

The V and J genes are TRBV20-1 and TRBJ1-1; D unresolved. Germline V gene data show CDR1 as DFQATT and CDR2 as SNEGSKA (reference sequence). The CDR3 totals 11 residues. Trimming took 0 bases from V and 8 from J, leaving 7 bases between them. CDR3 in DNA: TGCAGTGCTAGAGAACCTAAGGAAGCTTTCTTT. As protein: CSAREPKEAFF.

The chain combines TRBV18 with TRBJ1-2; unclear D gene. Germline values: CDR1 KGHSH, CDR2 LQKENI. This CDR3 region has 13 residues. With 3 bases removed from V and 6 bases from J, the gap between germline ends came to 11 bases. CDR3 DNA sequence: TGTGCCAGCTCACCGGCAACCTGGGATGGCTACACCTTC. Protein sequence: CASSPATWDGYTF.

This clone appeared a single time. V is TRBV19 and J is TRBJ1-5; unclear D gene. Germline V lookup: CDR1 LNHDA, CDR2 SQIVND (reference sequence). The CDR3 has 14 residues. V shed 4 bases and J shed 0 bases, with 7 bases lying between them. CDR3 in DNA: TGTGCCAGTAGTACAGGTATTAGCAATCAGCCCCAGCATTTT. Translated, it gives CASSTGISNQPQHF.

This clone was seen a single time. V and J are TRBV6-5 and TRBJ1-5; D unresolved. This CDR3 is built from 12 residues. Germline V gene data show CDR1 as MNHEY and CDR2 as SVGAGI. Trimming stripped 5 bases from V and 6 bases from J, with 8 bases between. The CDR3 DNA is TGTGCCAGCAGTACGTGGGGTCAGCCCCAGCATTTT. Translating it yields CASSTWGQPQHF.

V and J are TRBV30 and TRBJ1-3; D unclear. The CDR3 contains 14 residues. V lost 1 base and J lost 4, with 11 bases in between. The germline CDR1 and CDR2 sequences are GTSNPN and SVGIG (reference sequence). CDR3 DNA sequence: TGTGCCTGGAGTGCTTCCCACTTGGGAAACACCATATATTTT. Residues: CAWSASHLGNTIYF.

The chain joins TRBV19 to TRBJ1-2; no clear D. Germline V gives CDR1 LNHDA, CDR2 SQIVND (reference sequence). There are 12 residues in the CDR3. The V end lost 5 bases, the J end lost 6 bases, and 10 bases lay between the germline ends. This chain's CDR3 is CASSFRGNGYTF. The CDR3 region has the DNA TGTGCCAGTAGTTTTCGGGGTAATGGCTACACCTTC.

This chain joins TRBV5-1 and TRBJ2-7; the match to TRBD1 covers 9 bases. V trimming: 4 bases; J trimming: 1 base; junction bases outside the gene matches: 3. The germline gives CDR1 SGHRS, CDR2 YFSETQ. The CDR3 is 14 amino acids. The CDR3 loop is CASSTTGGSYEQYF. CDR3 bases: TGCGCCAGCAGCACGACAGGGGGTTCCTACGAGCAGTACTTC.

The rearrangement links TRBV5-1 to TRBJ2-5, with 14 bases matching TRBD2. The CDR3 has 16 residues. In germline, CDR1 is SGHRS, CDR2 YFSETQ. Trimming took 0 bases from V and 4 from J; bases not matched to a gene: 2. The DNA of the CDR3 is TGCGCCAGCAGCTTGGGACTAGCGGGGGGGCCAGAGACCCAGTACTTC. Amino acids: CASSLGLAGGPETQYF.

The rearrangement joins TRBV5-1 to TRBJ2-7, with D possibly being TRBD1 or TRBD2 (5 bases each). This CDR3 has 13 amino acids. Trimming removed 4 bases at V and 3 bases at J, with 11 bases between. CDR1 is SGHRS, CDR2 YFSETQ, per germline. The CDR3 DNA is TGCGCCAGCAGCCCCCGGGACCTCTACGAGCAGTACTTC. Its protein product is CASSPRDLYEQYF. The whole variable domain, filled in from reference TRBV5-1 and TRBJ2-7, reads KAGVTQTPRYLIKTRGQQVTLSCSPISGHRSVSWYQQTPGQGLQFLFEYFSETQRNKGNFPGRFSGRQFSNSRSEMNVSTLELGDSALYLCASSPRDLYEQYFGPGTRLTVT.

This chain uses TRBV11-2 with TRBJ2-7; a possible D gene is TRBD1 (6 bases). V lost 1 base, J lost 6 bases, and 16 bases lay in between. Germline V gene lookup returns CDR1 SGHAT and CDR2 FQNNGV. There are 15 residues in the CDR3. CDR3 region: CASSLATTGYFEQYF. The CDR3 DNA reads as TGTGCCAGCAGCTTAGCGACAACAGGGTATTTCGAGCAGTACTTC.

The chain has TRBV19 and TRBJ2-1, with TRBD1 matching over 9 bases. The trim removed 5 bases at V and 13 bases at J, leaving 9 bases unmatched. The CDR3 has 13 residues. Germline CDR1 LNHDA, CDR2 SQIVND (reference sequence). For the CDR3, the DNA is TGTGCCAGTAGTCCGGACAGGGGCCTCAATCAGTTCTTC. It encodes CASSPDRGLNQFF.

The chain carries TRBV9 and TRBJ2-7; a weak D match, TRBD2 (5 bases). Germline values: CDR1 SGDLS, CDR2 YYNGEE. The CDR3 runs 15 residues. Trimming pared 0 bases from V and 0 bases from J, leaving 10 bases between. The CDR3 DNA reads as TGTGCCAGCAGCGTAGGTGCGGCGGGCTCCTACGAGCAGTACTTC. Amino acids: CASSVGAAGSYEQYF.

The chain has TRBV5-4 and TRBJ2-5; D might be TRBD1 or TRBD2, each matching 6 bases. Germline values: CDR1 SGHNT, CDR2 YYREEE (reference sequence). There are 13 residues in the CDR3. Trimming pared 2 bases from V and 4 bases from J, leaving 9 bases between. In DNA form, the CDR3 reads TGTGCCAGCAGCTTAGGGGGGCCAGAGACCCAGTACTTC. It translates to CASSLGGPETQYF.

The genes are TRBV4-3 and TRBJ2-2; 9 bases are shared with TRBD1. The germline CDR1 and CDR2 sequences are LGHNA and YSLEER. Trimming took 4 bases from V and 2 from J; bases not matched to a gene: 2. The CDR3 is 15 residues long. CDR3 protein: CASSLDRGNTGELFF. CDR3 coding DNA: TGCGCCAGCAGCCTGGACAGGGGCAACACCGGGGAGCTGTTTTTT.